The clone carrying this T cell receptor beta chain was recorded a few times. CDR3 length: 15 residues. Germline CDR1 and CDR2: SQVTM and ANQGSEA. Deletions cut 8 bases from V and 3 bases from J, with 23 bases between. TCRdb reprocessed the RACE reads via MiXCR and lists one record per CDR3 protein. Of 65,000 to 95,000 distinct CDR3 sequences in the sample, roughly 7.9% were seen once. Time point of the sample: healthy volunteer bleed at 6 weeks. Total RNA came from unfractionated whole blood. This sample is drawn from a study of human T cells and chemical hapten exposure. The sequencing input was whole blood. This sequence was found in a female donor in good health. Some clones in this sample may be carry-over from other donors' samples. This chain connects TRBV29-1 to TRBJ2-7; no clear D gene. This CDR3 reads CSIKGTEKSYYEQYF. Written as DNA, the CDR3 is TGCAGCATCAAGGGCACGGAGAAGTCTTACTACGAGCAGTACTTC.